A single sample gave rise to the 12 T cell receptor beta chains below, sequenced in a study of T cell clonotyping in hematopoietic cell transplantation. Generated by immunoSEQ multiplex PCR, the TCRdb table keeps only in-frame clones and is missing some. The sample has more than 7,500 clones; roughly 81% are singletons. Sample: peripheral blood mononuclear cells, taken 180 days after allogeneic stem cell transplant. The receptors come from a female patient in her fifties or sixties who had an allogeneic stem cell transplant from an unrelated donor, so the T cells may come from the graft donor. Some clones in this sample may be carry-over from other donors' samples.

In this sample, this clone turned up a few times. This chain joins TRBV11-2 and TRBJ1-5, with TRBD1 as a possible D gene (6 bases). This CDR3 has 15 amino acids. CDR1 is SGHAT, CDR2 FQNNGV, per germline. Trimming removed 5 bases from V and 5 bases from J, with 16 bases in between. The CDR3 nucleotides read TGTGCCAGCAGCCTACACCCCACAGGGCATCAGCCCCAGCATTTT. Protein product: CASSLHPTGHQPQHF.

CDR3: CASGKAATEAFF. CDR3 bases: TGCGCCAGCGGGAAGGCGGCCACTGAAGCTTTCTTT. The chain has TRBV5-1 and TRBJ1-1, with no clear D. V gave up 7 bases and J gave up 4 bases, with 11 bases separating them. The CDR3 is 12 amino acids. Germline V lookup: CDR1 SGHRS, CDR2 YFSETQ.

V gene TRBV10-3 combines with J gene TRBJ2-7, with a possible D match to TRBD1 (5 bases). Germline CDR1 reads ENHRY; CDR2 reads SYGVKD. With 1 base removed from V and 2 bases from J, the gap between germline ends came to 15 bases. CDR3 size: 16 residues. CDR3 DNA sequence: TGTGCCATCAGTGAGTATTCAGGGCCACGACCCTACGAGCAGTACTTC. Protein sequence: CAISEYSGPRPYEQYF.

This rearrangement joins TRBV28 to TRBJ2-6; 7 bases fit TRBD1. This CDR3 region has 16 residues. The germline gives CDR1 MDHEN, CDR2 SYDVKM. After removal of 6 bases from V and 0 bases from J, the junction contained 5 bases not matched to a gene. CDR3 nucleotide sequence: TGTGCCAGCAGCCAGGGGGAACACTCTGGGGCCAACGTCCTGACTTTC. Its protein product is CASSQGEHSGANVLTF. The full variable domain, in which reference TRBV28 and TRBJ2-6 provide the parts outside the CDR3, is DVKVTQSSRYLVKRTGEKVFLECVQDMDHENMFWYRQDPGLGLRLIYFSYDVKMKEKGDIPEGYSVSREKKERFSLILESASTNQTSMYLCASSQGEHSGANVLTFGAGSRLTVL.

This clone has only one observation. The chain uses TRBV27 and TRBJ2-6; no firm D call. Germline CDR1 and CDR2: MNHEY and SMNVEV (reference sequence). Between the trimmed V and J ends, which lost 5 bases and 12 bases, there was a span of 20 bases. This CDR3 contains 15 residues. This CDR3 reads CASSPGPDRISVLTF. The CDR3 bases are TGTGCCAGCAGTCCCGGCCCCGACCGAATCTCCGTCCTGACTTTC.

This clone showed up just a few times. V is TRBV7-6 and J is TRBJ2-2, with 7 bases that match TRBD1. Germline CDR1 is SGHVS and CDR2 is FNYEAQ. The CDR3 is 13 residues long. Trimming cost V 4 bases and J 7 bases; bases outside gene matches: 3. The CDR3 region has the DNA TGTGCCAGCAGCTCGACAGGGAGCGGGGAGCTGTTTTTT. This sequence encodes CASSSTGSGELFF.

CDR3 protein: CASSRLGPYNSPLHF. DNA of the CDR3: TGTGCCAGCAGCCGCTTAGGTCCCTATAATTCACCCCTCCACTTT. The rearrangement joins TRBV11-2 to TRBJ1-6, with unresolved D. Trimming stripped 5 bases from V and 2 bases from J, with 10 bases between. The CDR3 extends over 15 amino acids. CDR1 is SGHAT and CDR2 is FQNNGV in the germline V gene.

This clone was recorded a few times. The chain has TRBV19 and TRBJ2-1, with 10 bases identical to TRBD2. J was trimmed by 5 bases and V by 5 bases; bases with no gene match: 6. The germline V gene encodes CDR1 LNHDA and CDR2 SQIVND (reference sequence). The CDR3 loop spans 15 amino acids. This chain's CDR3 is CASSVQRGGDNEQFF. The CDR3 nucleotides read TGTGCCAGTAGTGTACAGCGGGGGGGCGACAATGAGCAGTTCTTC.

By its share, this clone is large. The chain carries TRBV19 and TRBJ1-2, with D unclear. The CDR3 extends over 10 amino acids. With 10 bases removed from V and 4 bases from J, the gap between germline ends came to 7 bases. The germline CDR1 and CDR2 sequences are LNHDA and SQIVND (reference sequence). The DNA for the CDR3 is TGTGCCACTGAGGCCTATGGCTACACCTTC. Encoded protein: CATEAYGYTF.

V is TRBV14 and J is TRBJ2-7; TRBD1 matches 7 bases. V was pared by 3 bases and J by 0 bases, with 8 bases of the junction left unmatched. The CDR3 is 16 amino acids. From germline, CDR1 is SGHDN and CDR2 FVKESK. CDR3 amino acids: CASSQLPGQSSYEQYF. CDR3 in DNA: TGTGCCAGCAGCCAGTTACCGGGACAGAGCTCCTACGAGCAGTACTTC.

A single count supports this clone. V is TRBV30 and J is TRBJ1-3, with D perhaps TRBD1 (6 bases). Germline values: CDR1 GTSNPN, CDR2 SVGIG (reference sequence). This CDR3 is built from 13 residues. Trimming removed 7 bases at V and 8 bases at J, with 18 bases between. CDR3 coding DNA: TGTGCCTCAAGGCGGGGGGCTGAGGACACCATATATTTT. Protein product: CASRRGAEDTIYF.

The chain combines TRBV28 with TRBJ1-1; D unresolved. CDR3 length equals 14 residues. Germline V gives CDR1 MDHEN, CDR2 SYDVKM. V lost 3 bases and J lost 7, with 15 bases in between. Here the CDR3 DNA reads TGTGCCAGCAGTTTGCCCCAGGCGCAAGATGAAGCTTTCTTT. Its translation is CASSLPQAQDEAFF.